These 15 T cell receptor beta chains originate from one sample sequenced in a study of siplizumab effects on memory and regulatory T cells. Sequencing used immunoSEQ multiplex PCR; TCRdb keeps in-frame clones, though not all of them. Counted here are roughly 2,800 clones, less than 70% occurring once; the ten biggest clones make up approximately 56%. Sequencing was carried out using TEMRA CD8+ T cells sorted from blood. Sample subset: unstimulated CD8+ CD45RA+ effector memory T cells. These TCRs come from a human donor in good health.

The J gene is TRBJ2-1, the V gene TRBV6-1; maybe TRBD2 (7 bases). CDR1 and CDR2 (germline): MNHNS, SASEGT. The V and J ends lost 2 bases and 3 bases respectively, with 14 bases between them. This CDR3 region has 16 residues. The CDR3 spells CASSEYGGGVYNEQFF. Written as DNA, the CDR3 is TGTGCCAGCAGTGAATATGGCGGGGGCGTCTACAATGAGCAGTTCTTC.

This CDR3 reads CASSHPGATFRYEQYF. In DNA form, the CDR3 reads TGTGCCAGCAGCCATCCAGGCGCCACTTTCAGATACGAGCAGTACTTC. The chain couples TRBV7-9 to TRBJ2-7, with D hard to call. Germline-derived CDR1 and CDR2 are SEHNR and FQNEAQ (reference sequence). There are 16 residues in the CDR3. Trimming removed 5 bases from V and 4 bases from J, with 21 bases in between.

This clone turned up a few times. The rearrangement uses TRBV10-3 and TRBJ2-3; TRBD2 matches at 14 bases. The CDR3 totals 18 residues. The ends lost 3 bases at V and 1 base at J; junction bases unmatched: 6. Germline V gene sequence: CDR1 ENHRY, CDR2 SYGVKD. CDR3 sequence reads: CAISETGTSGRGTDTQYF. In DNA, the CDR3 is TGTGCCATCAGTGAAACCGGGACTAGCGGGAGAGGCACAGATACGCAGTATTTT.

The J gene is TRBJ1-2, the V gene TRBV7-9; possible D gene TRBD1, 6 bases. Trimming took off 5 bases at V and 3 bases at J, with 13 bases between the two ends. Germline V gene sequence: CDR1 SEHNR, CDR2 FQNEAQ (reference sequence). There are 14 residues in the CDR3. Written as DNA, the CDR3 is TGTGCCAGCAGCCTTCCAGGGGACTACTATGGCTACACCTTC. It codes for CASSLPGDYYGYTF.

The CDR3 DNA follows: TGTGCCAGCAGCAAAGTCCAGGTTACGACTGTCTCTGGCTACACCTTC. This codes for CASSKVQVTTVSGYTF. The chain has TRBV21-1 and TRBJ1-2. TRBV21-1 is noted as a pseudogene. The CDR3 totals 16 residues.

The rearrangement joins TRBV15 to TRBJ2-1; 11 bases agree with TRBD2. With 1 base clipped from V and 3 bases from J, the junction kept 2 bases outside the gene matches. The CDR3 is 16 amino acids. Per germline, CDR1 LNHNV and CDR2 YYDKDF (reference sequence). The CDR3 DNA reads TGTGCCACCAGCAGAGGACTAGCGGGATTCTACAATGAGCAGTTCTTC. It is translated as CATSRGLAGFYNEQFF.

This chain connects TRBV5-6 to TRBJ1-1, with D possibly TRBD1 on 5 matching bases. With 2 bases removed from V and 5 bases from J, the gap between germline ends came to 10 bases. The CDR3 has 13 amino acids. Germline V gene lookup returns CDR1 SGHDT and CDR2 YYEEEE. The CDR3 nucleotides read TGTGCCAGCAGCTTTGGGACGAAGACTGAAGCTTTCTTT. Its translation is CASSFGTKTEAFF.

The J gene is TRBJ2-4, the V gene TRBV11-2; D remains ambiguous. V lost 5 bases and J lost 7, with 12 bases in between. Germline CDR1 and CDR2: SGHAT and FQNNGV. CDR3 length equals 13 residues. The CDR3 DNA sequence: TGTGCCAGCAGCCGTTACGGTAGGAACATTCAGTACTTC. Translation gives CASSRYGRNIQYF.

The CDR3 nucleotides are TGTGCCAGCAGCCCACACAGGGTCCCCTACAATGAGCAGTTCTTC. Its translation: CASSPHRVPYNEQFF. The V gene is TRBV21-1, the J gene TRBJ2-1; the DNA was not compared with TRBD1, the D call given in the table. TRBV21-1 is termed a pseudogene. CDR3 length equals 15 residues.

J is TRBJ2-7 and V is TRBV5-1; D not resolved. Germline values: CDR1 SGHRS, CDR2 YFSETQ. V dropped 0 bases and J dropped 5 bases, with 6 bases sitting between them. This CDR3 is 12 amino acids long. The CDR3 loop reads CASSLDRDEQYF. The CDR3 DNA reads TGCGCCAGCAGCTTGGACCGTGACGAGCAGTACTTC.

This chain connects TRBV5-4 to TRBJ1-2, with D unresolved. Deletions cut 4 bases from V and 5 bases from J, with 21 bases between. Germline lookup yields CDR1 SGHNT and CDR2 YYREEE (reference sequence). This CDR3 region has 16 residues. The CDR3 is CASSVAGGWAGYGYTF. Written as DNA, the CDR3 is TGTGCCAGCAGCGTTGCAGGAGGTTGGGCGGGTTATGGCTACACCTTC.

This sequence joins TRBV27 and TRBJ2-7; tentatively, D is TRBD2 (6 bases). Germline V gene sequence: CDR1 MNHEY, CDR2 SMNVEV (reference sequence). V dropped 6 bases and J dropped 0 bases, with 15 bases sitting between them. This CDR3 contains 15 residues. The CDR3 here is CASRPTRGPSYEQYF. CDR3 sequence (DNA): TGTGCCAGCAGGCCGACTAGGGGCCCCTCCTACGAGCAGTACTTC.

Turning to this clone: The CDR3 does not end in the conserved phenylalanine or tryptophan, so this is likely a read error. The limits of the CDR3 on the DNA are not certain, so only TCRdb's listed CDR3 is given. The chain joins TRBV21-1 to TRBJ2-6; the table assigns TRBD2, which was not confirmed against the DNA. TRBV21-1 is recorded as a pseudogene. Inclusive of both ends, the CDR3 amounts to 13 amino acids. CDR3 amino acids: CASSLHVATRVRR.

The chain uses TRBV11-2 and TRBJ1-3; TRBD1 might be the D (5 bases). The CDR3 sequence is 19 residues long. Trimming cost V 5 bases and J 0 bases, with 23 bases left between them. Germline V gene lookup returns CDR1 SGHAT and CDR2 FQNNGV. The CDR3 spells CASSGTGTWVGHSGNTIYF. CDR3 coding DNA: TGTGCCAGCAGCGGAACCGGGACGTGGGTTGGGCACTCTGGAAACACCATATATTTT.

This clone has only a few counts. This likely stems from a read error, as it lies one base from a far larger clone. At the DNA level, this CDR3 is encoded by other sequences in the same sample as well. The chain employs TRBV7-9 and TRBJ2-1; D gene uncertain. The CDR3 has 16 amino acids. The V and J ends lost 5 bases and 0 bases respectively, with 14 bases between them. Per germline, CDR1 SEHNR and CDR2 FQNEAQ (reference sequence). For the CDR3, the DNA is TGTGCCAGCAGCCAAGAGGCCCAGAGCTCCTACAATGAGCAGTTCTTC. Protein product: CASSQEAQSSYNEQFF.